The 23 T cell receptor beta chains listed next were all sequenced from one sample in a study of cytomegalovirus exposure and HLA in healthy donors. The PCR was carried out with 60 Vbeta primers and 13 Jbeta primers. Generated by immunoSEQ multiplex PCR, the TCRdb table keeps only in-frame clones and is missing some. The sample includes about 150,000 clones, 72% of them seen just once. The sequenced sample consisted of PBMCs. These TCRs come from a man between 35 and 55 years old in good health and CMV-seronegative.

The rearrangement joins TRBV15 to TRBJ1-4, with D maybe TRBD1 (5 bases). The CDR3 runs 15 residues. The germline V gene has CDR1 LNHNV and CDR2 YYDKDF (reference sequence). V lost 1 base, J lost 3 bases, and 9 bases lay in between. CDR3: CATSRARVANEKLFF. For the CDR3, the DNA is TGTGCCACCAGCAGAGCCAGGGTTGCTAATGAAAAACTGTTTTTT.

This clone was observed a few times. The rearrangement joins TRBV5-1 to TRBJ1-1; D uncertain. V lost 3 bases and J lost 5, with 17 bases in between. The CDR3 contains 15 residues. Germline loops: CDR1 SGHRS, CDR2 YFSETQ. CDR3 residues: CASSYGLLATTEAFF. For the CDR3, the DNA is TGCGCCAGCAGCTACGGACTACTCGCGACTACTGAAGCTTTCTTT.

The table lists this clone with a few counts. The chain joins TRBV2 to TRBJ1-1; TRBD1 aligns across 7 bases. With V trimmed by 6 bases and J by 7 bases, 8 bases remained unmatched. The CDR3 covers 13 residues. Germline assignment: CDR1 SNHLY and CDR2 FYNNEI. CDR3 nucleotides: TGTGCCAGCAGATCAGACAGGGTGGTTGAAGCTTTCTTT. Translating it yields CASRSDRVVEAFF. Drawing the rest from reference TRBV2 and TRBJ1-1, the complete variable domain is EPEVTQTPSHQVTQMGQEVILRCVPISNHLYFYWYRQILGQKVEFLVSFYNNEISEKSEIFDDQFSVERPDGSNFTLKIRSTKLEDSAMYFCASRSDRVVEAFFGQGTRLTVV.

The chain carries TRBV4-1 and TRBJ2-5, with TRBD2 matching over 9 bases. The DNA matches TRBJ2-7 better at its end, which makes the J call doubtful. CDR1 and CDR2 (germline): MGHRA, YSYEKL. The CDR3 sequence is 18 residues long. The CDR3 reads CASSQIWSSGESSYEQYF. CDR3 DNA sequence: TGCGCCAGCAGCCAAATTTGGTCTAGCGGGGAATCCTCCTACGAGCAGTACTTC.

This clone was seen once. V gene TRBV5-1 combines with J gene TRBJ2-2, with TRBD2 matching over 11 bases. J was trimmed by 0 bases and V by 5 bases; bases with no gene match: 3. Looked up from germline, CDR1 is SGHRS and CDR2 is YFSETQ. CDR3 length: 16 amino acids. CDR3 region: CASRGTSGTNTGELFF. The DNA for the CDR3 is TGCGCCAGCAGGGGGACTAGCGGTACGAACACCGGGGAGCTGTTTTTT. Looking up the rest from reference TRBV5-1 and TRBJ2-2 gives the full variable domain: KAGVTQTPRYLIKTRGQQVTLSCSPISGHRSVSWYQQTPGQGLQFLFEYFSETQRNKGNFPGRFSGRQFSNSRSEMNVSTLELGDSALYLCASRGTSGTNTGELFFGEGSRLTVL.

V is TRBV4-1 and J is TRBJ2-1, with 11 bases fitting TRBD2. V shed 2 bases, J shed 4 bases, and the junction held 4 bases outside the gene matches. Germline assignment: CDR1 MGHRA and CDR2 YSYEKL. CDR3 length equals 16 residues. CDR3 bases: TGCGCCAGCAGCCAACAGGGACTAGCGGAATACAATGAGCAGTTCTTC. This encodes CASSQQGLAEYNEQFF.

This clone was seen just once. This chain links TRBV27 with TRBJ2-7, with TRBD1 as a possible D gene (6 bases). This CDR3 has 15 amino acids. CDR1 is MNHEY and CDR2 is SMNVEV in the germline V gene (reference sequence). V lost 6 bases, J lost 3 bases, and 18 bases lay in between. CDR3 nucleotides: TGTGCCAGCAGCTTCTCATACGGACAGAGCTACGAGCAGTACTTC. Its protein is CASSFSYGQSYEQYF.

This clone appeared a few times. The chain recombines TRBV27 with TRBJ2-7, with 15 nucleotides matching TRBD2. The junction had 15 bases not matched to a gene; V was cut back by 4 bases and J by 5 bases. Germline V gene data show CDR1 as MNHEY and CDR2 as SMNVEV (reference sequence). The CDR3 is made up of 19 amino acids. The CDR3 reads CASSSGTGGLAGGIHEQYF. The CDR3 bases are TGTGCCAGCAGTTCCGGGACAGGGGGACTAGCGGGAGGTATCCACGAGCAGTACTTC.

V and J are TRBV14 and TRBJ1-5, with 9 bases fitting TRBD1. Germline V gene data show CDR1 as SGHDN and CDR2 as FVKESK. Trimming cost V 4 bases and J 6 bases; bases outside gene matches: 4. CDR3 length: 14 amino acids. The CDR3 loop is CASSPGQGSQPQHF. The CDR3 DNA follows: TGTGCCAGCAGCCCGGGACAGGGCAGTCAGCCCCAGCATTTT.

This clone was counted a few times. This chain links TRBV6-1 with TRBJ1-5; 7 positions match TRBD1. Per germline, CDR1 MNHNS and CDR2 SASEGT. The length of the CDR3 is 13 residues. Trimming cost V 5 bases and J 6 bases; bases outside gene matches: 4. CDR3 sequence reads: CASSPDRTQPQHF. CDR3 DNA sequence: TGTGCCAGCAGTCCGGACAGGACTCAGCCCCAGCATTTT.

This sequence joins TRBV18 and TRBJ1-5; 9 positions match TRBD1. The CDR3 has 15 residues. V lost 4 bases to trimming and J lost 5 bases; unmatched junction nucleotides: 6. Germline V gene lookup returns CDR1 KGHSH and CDR2 LQKENI. This CDR3 is CASSQGTGLDQPQHF. DNA for the CDR3: TGTGCCAGCTCACAAGGGACAGGGTTGGATCAGCCCCAGCATTTT.

The chain uses TRBV28 and TRBJ1-4; no clear D gene. CDR3 size: 14 residues. CDR1 and CDR2 (germline): MDHEN, SYDVKM. V shed 6 bases and J shed 5 bases, with 13 bases lying between them. The CDR3 here is CASRRHALNEKLFF. The CDR3, as DNA: TGTGCCAGCAGACGACACGCGTTAAATGAAAAACTGTTTTTT. Filled out from reference TRBV28 and TRBJ1-4, the complete variable domain reads DVKVTQSSRYLVKRTGEKVFLECVQDMDHENMFWYRQDPGLGLRLIYFSYDVKMKEKGDIPEGYSVSREKKERFSLILESASTNQTSMYLCASRRHALNEKLFFGSGTQLSVL.

The chain has TRBV4-1 and TRBJ1-5; no firm D call. V lost 1 base and J 1 base, leaving 5 bases between the germline ends. CDR3 length: 14 amino acids. Germline values: CDR1 MGHRA, CDR2 YSYEKL. CDR3 sequence (DNA): TGCGCCAGCAGCCAAGGAGTAAGCAATCAGCCCCAGCATTTT. Translating gives CASSQGVSNQPQHF.

CDR3 protein: CASSLSMGQLNYGYTF. The CDR3 DNA reads TGTGCCAGCAGTTTAAGTATGGGACAGCTAAACTATGGCTACACCTTC. V gene TRBV28 combines with J gene TRBJ1-2; 7 bases line up with TRBD1. The CDR3 is 16 amino acids. Germline V gene lookup returns CDR1 MDHEN and CDR2 SYDVKM. The J segment lost 2 bases and the V segment lost 2 bases, leaving 8 bases of the junction unmatched.

This sequence joins TRBV2 and TRBJ2-7, with 9 bases fitting TRBD2. Losses at the gene ends were 8 bases for V and 6 bases for J; bases not matched to a gene: 11. The CDR3 extends over 14 amino acids. The germline gives CDR1 SNHLY, CDR2 FYNNEI. The CDR3 DNA is TGTGCCAGCGCTGGGGGGACTAGCCGCGGCGAGCAGTACTTC. It specifies CASAGGTSRGEQYF.

The chain employs TRBV30 and TRBJ2-3; TRBD1 matches 7 bases. Germline-derived CDR1 and CDR2 are GTSNPN and SVGIG (reference sequence). The CDR3 loop spans 16 amino acids. V was pared by 2 bases and J by 0 bases, with 8 bases of the junction left unmatched. CDR3 DNA sequence: TGTGCCTGGAGTCCCCCCGGGACAGATAGCACAGATACGCAGTATTTT. It specifies CAWSPPGTDSTDTQYF.

V is TRBV10-3 and J is TRBJ2-5; D possibly corresponds to TRBD2 (6 bases). CDR1 is ENHRY, CDR2 SYGVKD, per germline. The CDR3 consists of 13 residues. Deletions cut 5 bases from V and 0 bases from J, with 7 bases between. DNA for the CDR3: TGTGCCATCAGTCGGGACTACCAAGAGACCCAGTACTTC. This codes for CAISRDYQETQYF.

The table lists this clone with a few counts. CDR3 protein: CASSLAEGPTNYGYTF. CDR3 nucleotide sequence: TGCGCCAGCAGCTTGGCTGAGGGTCCCACTAACTATGGCTACACCTTC. This chain links TRBV5-1 with TRBJ1-2, with D unclear. V shed 0 bases and J shed 0 bases, with 12 bases lying between them. The CDR3 runs to 16 residues. The germline gives CDR1 SGHRS, CDR2 YFSETQ.

This clone was observed once. V gene TRBV29-1 combines with J gene TRBJ2-3; 8 positions match TRBD1. Germline CDR1 reads SQVTM; CDR2 reads ANQGSEA. V lost 7 bases, J lost 4 bases, and 13 bases stayed unmatched. This CDR3 is built from 15 residues. CDR3 DNA: TGCAGCGCCGACCCTTGGACAGGGAGCCCAGATACGCAGTATTTT. Translation: CSADPWTGSPDTQYF.

The chain has TRBV7-3 and TRBJ1-6; perhaps TRBD1 as D (5 bases). CDR3 length equals 14 residues. The V and J ends lost 2 bases and 7 bases respectively, with 9 bases between them. Germline CDR1 and CDR2: SGHTA and FQGTGA. CDR3 nucleotides: TGTGCCAGCAGCTTAGCGGGGGACAATTCACCCCTCCACTTT. As protein: CASSLAGDNSPLHF.

V gene TRBV19 combines with J gene TRBJ2-7; 10 bases map to TRBD1. This CDR3 has 15 residues. The ends lost 4 bases at V and 4 bases at J; junction bases unmatched: 7. Per germline, CDR1 LNHDA and CDR2 SQIVND (reference sequence). CDR3 nucleotide sequence: TGTGCCAGTAGTACCTCCGGACAGGGGGTTTACGAGCAGTACTTC. Its protein is CASSTSGQGVYEQYF.

Turning to this clone: At one of its ends the junction is not consistent with the germline gene, which may arise from a read error. V usage is TRBV5-1 and J usage is TRBJ1-2, with D hard to call. This CDR3 has 13 residues. The germline gives CDR1 SGHRS, CDR2 YFSETQ. CDR3 in amino acids: CASSREGVGGYPF. CDR3 in DNA: TGCGCCAGCAGCCGAGAGGGCGTGGGCGGCTACCCCTTC. Variable domain in full (rest from reference TRBV5-1 and TRBJ1-2): KAGVTQTPRYLIKTRGQQVTLSCSPISGHRSVSWYQQTPGQGLQFLFEYFSETQRNKGNFPGRFSGRQFSNSRSEMNVSTLELGDSALYLCASSREGVGGYPFGSGTRLTVV.

The DNA of the CDR3 is TGCGCCAGCAGCTTTATCTCGCGGGGGGACTACAATGAGCAGTTCTTC. Its translation is CASSFISRGDYNEQFF. The V gene is TRBV5-1, the J gene TRBJ2-1; 8 nucleotides match TRBD2. This CDR3 contains 16 residues. CDR1 and CDR2 (germline): SGHRS, YFSETQ. Trimming took 2 bases from V and 3 from J; bases not matched to a gene: 7. The whole variable domain, filled in from reference TRBV5-1 and TRBJ2-1, reads KAGVTQTPRYLIKTRGQQVTLSCSPISGHRSVSWYQQTPGQGLQFLFEYFSETQRNKGNFPGRFSGRQFSNSRSEMNVSTLELGDSALYLCASSFISRGDYNEQFFGPGTRLTVL.